These T cell receptor beta chains were read from a single sample in a study of blood T cell repertoires in COVID-19. Using immunoSEQ multiplex PCR, the repertoire was profiled, and TCRdb retains in-frame clones only, with some absent. This repertoire shows 250,000 to 350,000 clones, roughly 90% found once; its top ten account for approximately 0.84%. Sequencing input: peripheral blood. Receptors were obtained from a man under 40 with acute or convalescent COVID-19. The CDR3 runs from the conserved cysteine through the conserved F or W. A D gene is named only where the DNA matches it firmly. A row's size may be missing; if present it is once, few, many or a size class.

>TRBV9|TRBD1|.|TRBJ2-4
TGTGCCAGCAGCGTAGGGGGTGGGACAGGGGCTACGAGCATTCAGTACTTC
CASSVGGGTGATSIQYF
>TRBV9|.|.|TRBJ1-1
TGTGCCAGCAGCGTGCAGGGGCGTTGGAACACTGAAGCTTTCTTT
CASSVQGRWNTEAFF
>TRBV4-1|.|.|TRBJ2-5
TGCGCCAGCAGCCGGCCGATGCGGCAAGAGACCCAGTACTTC
CASSRPMRQETQYF
>TRBV10-2|TRBD1|.|TRBJ1-2
TGCGCCAGCAGTGGATCCTCGACAGGGGGCTATGGCTACACCTTC
CASSGSSTGGYGYTF
>TRBV2|.|.|TRBJ1-5
TGTGCCAGCAGTGAGGGGGCAGTGGGTCAGCCCCAGCATTTT
CASSEGAVGQPQHF
>TRBV3-1/TRBV3-2|.|.|TRBJ2-1
TGTGCCAGCAGCCATCTAAGCGTCAATGAGCAGTTCTTC
CASSHLSVNEQFF
>TRBV2|.|once|TRBJ1-1
TGTGCCAGCAGTGACAGGGATGCCACTGAAGCTTTCTTT
CASSDRDATEAFF
>TRBV28|TRBD1|.|TRBJ1-5
TGTGCCAGCAGAGACAGGGGAGGGAATAGCAATCAGCCCCAGCATTTT
CASRDRGGNSNQPQHF
>TRBV10-3|.|.|TRBJ1-6
TGTGCCATCAGTGGGACAGCGCGGAATTCACCCCTCCACTTT
CAISGTARNSPLHF
>TRBV6-5|TRBD2|.|TRBJ2-2
TGTGCCAGCACTTCGATAGCGGGAGGGCCCGGGGAGCTGTTTTTT
CASTSIAGGPGELFF
>TRBV6-4|.|.|TRBJ1-4
TGTGCCAGCAGTAGAGAAGCAACTAATGAAAAACTGTTTTTT
CASSREATNEKLFF
>TRBV5-1|.|.|TRBJ1-2
TGCGCCAGCAGCTTTGTACAGACGACTAACTATGGCTACACCTTC
CASSFVQTTNYGYTF
>TRBV20-1|.|.|TRBJ1-2
TGCAGTGCTAGTACGGAGGGCGGCTACACCTTC
CSASTEGGYTF
>TRBV5-1|.|.|TRBJ2-2
TGCGCCAGCAGCAAAGGAGGCCAGGCATACGGGGAGCTGTTTTTT
CASSKGGQAYGELFF
>TRBV18|TRBD1|.|TRBJ2-5
TGTGCCAGCACGCCGGGGACAGGGAGGCCGGAGACCCAGTACTTC
CASTPGTGRPETQYF
>TRBV5-1|.|.|TRBJ1-6
TGCGCCAGCAGCTCGCGACCCCAAGCGAACTTTAATTCACCCCTCCACTTT
CASSSRPQANFNSPLHF
>TRBV28|.|.|TRBJ2-1
TGTGCCAGCAGTTCTCACGGAGGAAGCTCCTACAATGAGCAGTTCTTC
CASSSHGGSSYNEQFF
>TRBV2|TRBD1|.|TRBJ1-1
TGTGCCACCACGCAGGCAGGGGGAGACACTGAAGCTTTCTTT
CATTQAGGDTEAFF
>TRBV27|.|once|TRBJ2-1
TGTGCCAGCAGTTTATATGAGGTGGGCAATGAGCAGTTCTTC
CASSLYEVGNEQFF
>TRBV19|TRBD2|.|TRBJ2-7
TGTGCCAGTAGTATAGTGTCTAGCGGGAAGGACGAGCAGTACTTC
CASSIVSSGKDEQYF
>TRBV19|.|.|TRBJ1-1
TGTGCCAGCCGAGGGTTAAACACTGAAGCTTTCTTT
CASRGLNTEAFF
>TRBV10-3|TRBD2|.|TRBJ2-3
TGTGCCATCAGTGGGTTAGCGGGGGTGCTACTGTGGAACACAGATACGCAGTATTTT
CAISGLAGVLLWNTDTQYF
>TRBV19|TRBD1|.|TRBJ2-7
TGTGCCAGTAGTCCCGGACAGGGGGGCTACGAGCAGTACTTC
CASSPGQGGYEQYF
>TRBV28|.|.|TRBJ2-7
TGTGCCAGCAGTTTGTCCAACTACGAGCAGTACTTC
CASSLSNYEQYF
>TRBV5-1|TRBD2|.|TRBJ2-2
TGCGCCAGCAGCCCCGGGACTAGCGGGAGTTTGGCCGGGGAGCTGTTTTTT
CASSPGTSGSLAGELFF
>TRBV20-1|TRBD2|.|TRBJ2-1
TGCAGTGCTAGTCAGGCTAGCGGGGGGGAGGATGAGCAGTTCTTC
CSASQASGGEDEQFF
>TRBV28|.|.|TRBJ1-6
TGTGCCAGCAGTTCCCTATCAGGGCGATGGACACCCCTCCACTTT
CASSSLSGRWTPLHF
>TRBV30|TRBD2|.|TRBJ2-5
TGTGCCTGGAGTAAAGGACTAGCGGGAGTAGAGACCCAGTACTTC
CAWSKGLAGVETQYF
>TRBV19|.|.|TRBJ2-3
TGTGCGCCAGTAGCGGCCAGCACAGATACGCAGTATTTT
CAPVAASTDTQYF
>TRBV6-5|.|.|TRBJ2-4
TGTGCCAGCAGCCAGATCCTTACAGGGATAAACATTCAGTACTTC
CASSQILTGINIQYF
>TRBV19|.|.|TRBJ1-5
TGTGCCAGTAGTATGTTCGTGGGCCACAATAGTCCCCAGCATTTT
CASSMFVGHNSPQHF
>TRBV4-2|TRBD2|.|TRBJ2-3
TGTGCCAGCAGCCAAGGTACTAGCGGGGGTGCTAGCACAGATACGCAGTATTTT
CASSQGTSGGASTDTQYF
>TRBV20-1|.|.|TRBJ1-4
TGCAGTGCTAGTCGCAGTCTTAATGAAAAACTGTTTTTT
CSASRSLNEKLFF
>TRBV4-1|.|.|TRBJ2-7
TGCGCCAGCAGCCAGCTAGGAACTAGCAGTGTCGTGCAGTACTTC
CASSQLGTSSVVQYF
>TRBV27|.|.|TRBJ2-7
TGTGCCAGCACCACGGGGAACCGGGAGCAGTACTTC
CASTTGNREQYF
>TRBV9|.|.|TRBJ1-3
TGTGCCAGCAGCCCCCAGTTACGCGGGGGTTCTGGAAACACCATATATTTT
CASSPQLRGGSGNTIYF
>TRBV14|.|.|TRBJ2-1
TGTGCCAGCAGCCAAGTTGGACTGGATGGTGAGCAGTTCTTC
CASSQVGLDGEQFF